This entry concerns a single T cell receptor (beta chain). One end of the junction is discordant with germline, which a read error may explain. The data were obtained in a study of tumor-infiltrating lymphocytes in primary liver carcinoma. The researchers obtained blood RNA from unsorted whole blood and also extracted germline DNA. The CDR3 is made up of 16 amino acids. Germline lookup yields CDR1 MNHNS and CDR2 SASEGT. Total RNA amounting to 500 ng was the source from which TCR beta cDNA was made with a constant-region primer. Slightly modified ARM-PCR, run as three nested multiplex PCR rounds, produced the TCR beta libraries. TRBV1-TRBV30 forward primers paired with a C-beta reverse primer drove the first two PCR rounds, about 10 cycles each. One entry per CDR3 protein, called by TCRdb with MiXCR from the multiplex PCR reads. The data show about 310,000 distinct CDR3 sequences, 50% to 60% seen once.

The chain joins TRBV6-1 to TRBJ1-1; D gene unclear. The sample taken for sequencing was peripheral blood. This receptor was obtained from a woman in her 30s with primary liver carcinoma and hepatitis B virus infection. The CDR3 bases are TGTGCCAGCAGGGGGAAACGGGGTGTAAGGAACGCTGAAGCTTTCTTT. It codes for CASRGKRGVRNAEAFF.